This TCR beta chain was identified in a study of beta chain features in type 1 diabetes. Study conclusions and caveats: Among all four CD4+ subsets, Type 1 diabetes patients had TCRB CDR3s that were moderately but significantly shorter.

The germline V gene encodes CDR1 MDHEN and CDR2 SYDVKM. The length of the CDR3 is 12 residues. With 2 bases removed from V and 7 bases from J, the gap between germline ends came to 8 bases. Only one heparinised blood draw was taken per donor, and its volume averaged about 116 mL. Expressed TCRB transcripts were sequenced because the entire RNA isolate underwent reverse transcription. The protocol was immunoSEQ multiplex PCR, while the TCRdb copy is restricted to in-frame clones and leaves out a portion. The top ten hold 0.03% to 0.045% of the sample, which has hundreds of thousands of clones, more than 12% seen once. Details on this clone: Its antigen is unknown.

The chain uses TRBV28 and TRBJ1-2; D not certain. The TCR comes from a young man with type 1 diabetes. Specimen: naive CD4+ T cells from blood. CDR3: CASSLPSSGYTF. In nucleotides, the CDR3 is TGTGCCAGCAGTTTACCATCGAGTGGCTACACCTTC.